This T cell receptor beta chain was identified in a study of response to subunit inactivated influenza vaccine. TCRdb itself ran the RT-PCR reads through MiXCR, one entry per CDR3 protein. Among just under 250,000 distinct CDR3 sequences, 12% were seen once, and the ten largest hold 7.8%. This clonotype was seen ten or more times. Its antigen is unknown. Study-wide results and caveats: Few additional T cells are recruited per seasonal influenza vaccination, authors suggested.

The germline gives CDR1 ENHRY, CDR2 SYGVKD. This CDR3 is 15 amino acids long. V gave up 6 bases and J gave up 5 bases; unmatched junction bases: 4. The TCR originated in a man aged 45-60 years who received an inactivated influenza vaccine. Specimen: non-naive T cells sorted from PBMCs, collected 14 days before vaccination. The chain combines TRBV10-3 with TRBJ2-1; 13 bases fit TRBD2. The CDR3 loop reads CAISLGLAGNNEQFF. The CDR3 DNA reads TGTGCCATCAGCTTGGGACTAGCGGGAAACAATGAGCAGTTCTTC.